Listed below are T cell receptor beta chains from one sample, sequenced in a study of technical replicates of blood from a handful of donors. Measured with immunoSEQ multiplex PCR; TCRdb has only the in-frame clones, and not every one. This table holds tens of thousands of clones, 75% to 95% found once. The specimen sequenced was PBMCs. The source of these receptors is a human donor in good health. Some clones in this sample may be carry-over from other donors' samples. The CDR3 runs from the conserved cysteine through the conserved F or W. The D gene is left open where the match is weak. Part of the rows lack a size; the others show once, few, many or a class for expanded clones.

CDR3nt,CDR3aa,d_gene,j_gene,v_gene,abundance
TGCGCCAGCAGCTTGGGCTTACCGGGAGCTAATGAAAAACTGTTTTTT,CASSLGLPGANEKLFF,-,TRBJ1-4,TRBV5-1,-
TGTGCCAGCTTCCGGGACAGGGGGCTAGCTAACTATGGCTACACCTTC,CASFRDRGLANYGYTF,TRBD1,TRBJ1-2,TRBV5-6,-
TGTGCCAGCAGCTTAGATTACGGGTCCGAGCAGTACTTC,CASSLDYGSEQYF,-,TRBJ2-7,TRBV11-2,-
TGTGCCAGCAGCTTATTCGGCAGGGGAGAAGAGACCCAGTACTTC,CASSLFGRGEETQYF,-,TRBJ2-5,TRBV7-2,-
TGTGCCACCAGCAGAGGACAGGGGGCCGGGTATGGCTACACCTTC,CATSRGQGAGYGYTF,TRBD1,TRBJ1-2,TRBV15,few
TGCGCCAGCAGCTTGAGCAGGGACTCCTACGAGCAGTACTTC,CASSLSRDSYEQYF,-,TRBJ2-7,TRBV5-1,-
TGTGCCATCAGACCAGGACAGGGAGTTGGAAACACCATATATTTT,CAIRPGQGVGNTIYF,TRBD1,TRBJ1-3,TRBV10-3,-
TGCGCCAGCAGCCAAGAGATAATGGCTAGCACAGATACGCAGTATTTT,CASSQEIMASTDTQYF,-,TRBJ2-3,TRBV4-1,-
TGTGCCAGCAGCTTTTCGCGGACCTACGAGCAGTACTTC,CASSFSRTYEQYF,-,TRBJ2-7,TRBV5-6,-
TGTGCCGGCAGCGGGCCAGCGAACACCGGGGAGCTGTTTTTT,CAGSGPANTGELFF,-,TRBJ2-2,TRBV11-2,-
TGCGCCAGCAGCCGGGGTCCGGACGAACAGCCCCAGCATTTT,CASSRGPDEQPQHF,-,TRBJ1-5,TRBV5-1,-
TGTGCCAGCAGCTTATTAGCGGGAGCGCAACCCTACGAGCAGTACTTC,CASSLLAGAQPYEQYF,TRBD2,TRBJ2-7,TRBV7-9,-
TGTGCCAGCAGCTTAGAGTGGGGTGGCGGGGGGGCCACTAATACGCAGTATTTT,CASSLEWGGGGATNTQYF,TRBD2,TRBJ2-3,TRBV7-6,-
TGTGCCAGCAGCCCCGGCCAGGGGAGTAGTGAAAAACTGTTTTTT,CASSPGQGSSEKLFF,-,TRBJ1-4,TRBV4-2,-
TGTGCCAGCAGCCCAGCATACTCCAAGGACAGGGGGCTGGGCTACACCTTC,CASSPAYSKDRGLGYTF,TRBD1,TRBJ1-2,TRBV5-6,-
TGTGCCAGCAGCTCCGACGTTAACAGCGGGGGACGCACAGATACGCAGTATTTT,CASSSDVNSGGRTDTQYF,TRBD2,TRBJ2-3,TRBV7-9,-
TGCGCCAGCAGCCAAGAAGTTGGCCAGGGTCGCGAGCAGTACTTC,CASSQEVGQGREQYF,-,TRBJ2-7,TRBV4-3,once
TGTGCCAGTGCGACTGCGACTACCTACGAGCAGTACTTC,CASATATTYEQYF,-,TRBJ2-7,TRBV19,-
TGCGCCAGCAGCTGGGCTAGCGGGGGCGATGAGCAGTTCTTC,CASSWASGGDEQFF,TRBD2,TRBJ2-1,TRBV5-1,-
TGCGCCAGCAGCGTCAGGTTAGGACAGGCCCTCAATGAGCAGTTCTTC,CASSVRLGQALNEQFF,TRBD1,TRBJ2-1,TRBV5-1,-
TGTGCCAGCAGCTTGGTGGACAGGGACACTGAAGCTTTCTTT,CASSLVDRDTEAFF,TRBD1,TRBJ1-1,TRBV5-4,-
TGTGCCAGCAGCGTAGGGCCGACAGGGACGAATCAGCCCCAGCATTTT,CASSVGPTGTNQPQHF,TRBD1,TRBJ1-5,TRBV9,few
TGCGCCAGCAGCCAAGATCGCCTAGCGGGTACCTACGAGCAGTACTTC,CASSQDRLAGTYEQYF,TRBD2,TRBJ2-7,TRBV4-3,-
TGTGCCAGCAGTCTGACGGGGGGAGGCACTGAAGCTTTCTTT,CASSLTGGGTEAFF,-,TRBJ1-1,TRBV27,few
TGTGCCAGCAGCTTGTACAGGGGCCCTTTATTCTATGGCTACACCTTC,CASSLYRGPLFYGYTF,TRBD1,TRBJ1-2,TRBV5-4,-
TGTGCCAGCAGTTACTACGGACAGGGTAGTCAGCCCCAGCATTTT,CASSYYGQGSQPQHF,TRBD1,TRBJ1-5,TRBV6-9,few
TGTGCCAGCAGAGCCGGGACAGGGGAAATCGGGGAGCTGTTTTTT,CASRAGTGEIGELFF,TRBD1,TRBJ2-2,TRBV7-2,-
TGTGCCAGCAGTCGATCGGGGGGACTAGCGGGAGAGTCCTTAAGAAGGAATACGCAGTATTTT,CASSRSGGLAGESLRRNTQYF,TRBD2,TRBJ2-3,TRBV2,-
TGTGCTAGTGGTTTATCAGGGGGCGCAAGGACTGAAGCTTTCTTT,CASGLSGGARTEAFF,TRBD1,TRBJ1-1,TRBV12-5,once
TGTGCCAGCAGGAGAGGGCAGAACACTGAAGCTTTCTTT,CASRRGQNTEAFF,-,TRBJ1-1,TRBV2,once
TGTGCCAGCAGCTTGGACAGGGGGAACACTGAAGCTTTCTTT,CASSLDRGNTEAFF,TRBD1,TRBJ1-1,TRBV5-6,-
TGCGCCAGCAGCTTGGTGGCGGGGGGGCAAGAGACCCAGTACTTC,CASSLVAGGQETQYF,TRBD2,TRBJ2-5,TRBV5-1,-
TGCGCCAGCAGCCCGCCAAGGGAGGGTGCCCTTGTCGGCTATGGCTACACCTTC,CASSPPREGALVGYGYTF,-,TRBJ1-2,TRBV5-1,-
TGTGCCAGCAGTTACTCTCCCAGGGGAGATCAGCCCCAGCATTTT,CASSYSPRGDQPQHF,-,TRBJ1-5,TRBV6-5,-
TGCAGCGCAAGACTAGCGGGGGCAGATACGCAGTATTTT,CSARLAGADTQYF,TRBD2,TRBJ2-3,TRBV29-1,-
TGTGCCAGCACCACCCGGGGGGGACGTAATGAAAAACTGTTTTTT,CASTTRGGRNEKLFF,-,TRBJ1-4,TRBV25-1,-
TGTGCCAGCTCACCATCCGATGCAGGCCTTTATGGCTACACCTTC,CASSPSDAGLYGYTF,-,TRBJ1-2,TRBV18,once
TGTGCCAGTACACCGGGACAGGGTAGCGGCTACACCTTC,CASTPGQGSGYTF,TRBD1,TRBJ1-2,TRBV27,-
TGTGCCACCTCCCCAGGGAACACCGGGGAGCTGTTTTTT,CATSPGNTGELFF,-,TRBJ2-2,TRBV19,once
TGTGCCAGCAGCCACTGGGACAGCCATTACGAGCAGTACTTC,CASSHWDSHYEQYF,TRBD1,TRBJ2-7,TRBV7-8,-
TGTGCCAGCAGCTTGGCCGACAGAATGGGCATTCAGTACTTC,CASSLADRMGIQYF,-,TRBJ2-4,TRBV5-4,-
TGCAGCGTTGAGGGTACCGGGTCGAATGAAAAACTGTTTTTT,CSVEGTGSNEKLFF,-,TRBJ1-4,TRBV29-1,-
TGTGCCAGCTCCGGGGGGGAGACCCAGTACTTC,CASSGGETQYF,TRBD2,TRBJ2-5,TRBV6-1,once
TGTGCCAGCAGTGAAGATACGGGGAGCGAGCAGTACTTC,CASSEDTGSEQYF,-,TRBJ2-7,TRBV2,once
TGCAGCGCATCTGCGGGGTTGTTGAACACTGAAGCTTTCTTT,CSASAGLLNTEAFF,-,TRBJ1-1,TRBV29-1,-
TGCGCCAGCAGCCATGTAACAGGGAGTGGTAGTGAAAAACTGTTTTTT,CASSHVTGSGSEKLFF,-,TRBJ1-4,TRBV4-3,-